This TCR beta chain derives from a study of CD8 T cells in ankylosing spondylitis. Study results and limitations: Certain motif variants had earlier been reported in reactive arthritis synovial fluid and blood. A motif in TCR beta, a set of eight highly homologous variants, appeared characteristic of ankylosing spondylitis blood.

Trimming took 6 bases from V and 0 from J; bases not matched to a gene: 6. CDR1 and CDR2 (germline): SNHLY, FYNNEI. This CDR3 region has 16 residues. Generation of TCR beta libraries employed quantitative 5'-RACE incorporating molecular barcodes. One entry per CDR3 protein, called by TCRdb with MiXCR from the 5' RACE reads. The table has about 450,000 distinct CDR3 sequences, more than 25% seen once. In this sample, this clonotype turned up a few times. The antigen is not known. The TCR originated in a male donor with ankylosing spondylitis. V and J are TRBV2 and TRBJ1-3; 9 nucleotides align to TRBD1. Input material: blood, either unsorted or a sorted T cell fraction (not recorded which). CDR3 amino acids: CASSPGQGYSGNTIYF. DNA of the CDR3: TGTGCCAGCAGCCCGGGACAGGGTTACTCTGGAAACACCATATATTTT. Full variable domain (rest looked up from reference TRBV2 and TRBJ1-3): EPEVTQTPSHQVTQMGQEVILRCVPISNHLYFYWYRQILGQKVEFLVSFYNNEISEKSEIFDDQFSVERPDGSNFTLKIRSTKLEDSAMYFCASSPGQGYSGNTIYFGEGSWLTVV.